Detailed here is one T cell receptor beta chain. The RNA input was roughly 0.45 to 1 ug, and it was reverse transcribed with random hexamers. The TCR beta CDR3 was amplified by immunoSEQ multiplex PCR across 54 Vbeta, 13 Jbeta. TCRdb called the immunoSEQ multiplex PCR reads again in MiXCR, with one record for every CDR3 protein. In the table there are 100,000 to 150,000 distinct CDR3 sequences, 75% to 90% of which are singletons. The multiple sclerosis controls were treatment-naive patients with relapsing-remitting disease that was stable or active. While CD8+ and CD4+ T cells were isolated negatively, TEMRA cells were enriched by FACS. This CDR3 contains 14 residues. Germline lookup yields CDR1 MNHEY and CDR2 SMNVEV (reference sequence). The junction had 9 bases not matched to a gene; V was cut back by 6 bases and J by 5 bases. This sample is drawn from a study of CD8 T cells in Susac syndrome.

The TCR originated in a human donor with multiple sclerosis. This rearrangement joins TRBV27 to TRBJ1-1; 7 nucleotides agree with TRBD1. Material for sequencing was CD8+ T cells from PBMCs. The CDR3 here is CASSLLQGGTEAFF. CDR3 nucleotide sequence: TGTGCCAGCAGCCTCCTCCAGGGGGGGACTGAAGCTTTCTTT.